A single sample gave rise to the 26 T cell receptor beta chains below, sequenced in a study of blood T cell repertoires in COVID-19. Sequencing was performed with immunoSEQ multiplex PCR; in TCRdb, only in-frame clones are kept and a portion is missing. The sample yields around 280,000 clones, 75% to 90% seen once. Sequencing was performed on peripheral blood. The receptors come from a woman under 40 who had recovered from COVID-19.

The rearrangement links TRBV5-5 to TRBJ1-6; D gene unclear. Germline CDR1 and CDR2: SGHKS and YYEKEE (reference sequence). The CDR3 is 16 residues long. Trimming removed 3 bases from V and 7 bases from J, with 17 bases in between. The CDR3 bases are TGTGCCAGCAGCTGGACTGTAGGACGGAAAAATTCACCCCTCCACTTT. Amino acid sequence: CASSWTVGRKNSPLHF.

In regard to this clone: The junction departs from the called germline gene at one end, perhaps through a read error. CDR3 in DNA: TGTGCTAGCAGTAATAGGGGGCTCGGAGAGACCCAGTACTTC. Translating it yields CASSNRGLGETQYF. The chain has TRBV7-7 and TRBJ2-5, with 7 bases identical to TRBD1. The CDR3 covers 14 residues. Germline V gives CDR1 SSHAT, CDR2 FNYEAQ (reference sequence).

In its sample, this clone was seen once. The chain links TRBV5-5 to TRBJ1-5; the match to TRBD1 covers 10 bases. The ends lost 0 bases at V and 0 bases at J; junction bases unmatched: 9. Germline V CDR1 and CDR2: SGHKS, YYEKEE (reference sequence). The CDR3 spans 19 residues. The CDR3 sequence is CASSLAGDRGLYSNQPQHF. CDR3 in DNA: TGTGCCAGCAGCTTGGCCGGGGACAGGGGCCTTTATAGCAATCAGCCCCAGCATTTT.

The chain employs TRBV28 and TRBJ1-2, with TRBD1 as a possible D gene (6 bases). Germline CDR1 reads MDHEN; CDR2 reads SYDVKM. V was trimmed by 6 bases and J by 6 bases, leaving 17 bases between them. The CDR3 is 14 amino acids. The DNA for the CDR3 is TGTGCCAGCAGACAAACCCGACAGGAGAATGGCTACACCTTC. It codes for CASRQTRQENGYTF.

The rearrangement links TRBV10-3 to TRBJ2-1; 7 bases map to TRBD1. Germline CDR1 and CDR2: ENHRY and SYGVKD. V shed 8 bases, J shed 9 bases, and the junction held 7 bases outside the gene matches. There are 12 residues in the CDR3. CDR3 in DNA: TGTGCCATCGGATTAGGGGGCGGTGAGCAGTTCTTC. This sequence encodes CAIGLGGGEQFF.

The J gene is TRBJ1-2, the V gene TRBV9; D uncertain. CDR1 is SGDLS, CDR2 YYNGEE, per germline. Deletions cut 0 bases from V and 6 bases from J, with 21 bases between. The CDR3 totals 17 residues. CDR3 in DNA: TGTGCCAGCAGCGTAGAGAGGGTGGGGTGGAGCCCAGATGGCTACACCTTC. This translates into CASSVERVGWSPDGYTF.

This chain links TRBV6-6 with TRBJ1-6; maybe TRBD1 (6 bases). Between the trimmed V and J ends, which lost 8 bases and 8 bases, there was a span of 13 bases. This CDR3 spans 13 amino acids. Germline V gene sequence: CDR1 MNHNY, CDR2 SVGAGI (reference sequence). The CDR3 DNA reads TGTGCCAGCGGGGACAACCTGGATTCACCCCTCCACTTT. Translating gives CASGDNLDSPLHF.

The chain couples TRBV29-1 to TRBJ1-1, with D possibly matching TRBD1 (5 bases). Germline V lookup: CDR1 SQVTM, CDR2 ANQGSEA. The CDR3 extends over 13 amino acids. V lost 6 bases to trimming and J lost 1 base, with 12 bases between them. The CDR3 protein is CSVPGWGNTEAFF. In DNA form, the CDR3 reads TGCAGCGTCCCAGGGTGGGGGAACACTGAAGCTTTCTTT.

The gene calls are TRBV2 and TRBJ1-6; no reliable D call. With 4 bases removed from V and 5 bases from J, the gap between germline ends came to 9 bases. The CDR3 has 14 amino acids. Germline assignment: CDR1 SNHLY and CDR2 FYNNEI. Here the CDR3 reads CASSVGPNNSPLHF. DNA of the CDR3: TGTGCCAGCAGTGTTGGGCCGAATAATTCACCCCTCCACTTT.

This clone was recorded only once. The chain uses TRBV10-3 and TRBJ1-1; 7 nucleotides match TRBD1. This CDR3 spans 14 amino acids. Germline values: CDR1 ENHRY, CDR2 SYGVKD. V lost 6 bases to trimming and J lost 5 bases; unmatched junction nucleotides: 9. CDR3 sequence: CAIRAGTEVTEAFF. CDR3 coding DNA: TGTGCCATCAGAGCCGGGACAGAGGTTACTGAAGCTTTCTTT.

CDR3 nucleotides: TGTGCCAGCAGTCAGGGGGATGTGAATGAGCAGTTCTTC. Translating it yields CASSQGDVNEQFF. The chain is built from TRBV6-4 and TRBJ2-1, with 7 bases that match TRBD1. J lost 7 bases, V lost 5 bases, and 5 bases had no gene match. The CDR3 consists of 13 residues. Looked up from germline, CDR1 is MRHNA and CDR2 is SNTAGT.

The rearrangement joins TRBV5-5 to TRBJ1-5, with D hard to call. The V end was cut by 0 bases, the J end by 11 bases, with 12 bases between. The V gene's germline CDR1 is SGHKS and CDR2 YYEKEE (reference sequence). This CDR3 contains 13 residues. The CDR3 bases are TGTGCCAGCAGCTTGGAGGCGGGCTGGGCCCAGCATTTT. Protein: CASSLEAGWAQHF.

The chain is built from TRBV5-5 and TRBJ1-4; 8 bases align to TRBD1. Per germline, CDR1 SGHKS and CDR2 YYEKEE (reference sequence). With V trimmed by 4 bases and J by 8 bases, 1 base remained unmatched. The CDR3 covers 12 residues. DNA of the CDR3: TGTGCCAGCAGCACAGGGGGAGAAAAACTGTTTTTT. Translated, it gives CASSTGGEKLFF.

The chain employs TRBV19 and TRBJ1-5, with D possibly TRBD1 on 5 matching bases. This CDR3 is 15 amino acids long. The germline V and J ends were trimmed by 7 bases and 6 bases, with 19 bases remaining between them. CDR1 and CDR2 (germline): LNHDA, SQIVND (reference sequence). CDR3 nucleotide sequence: TGTGCCAGTACCGCCTCGGAAGCAGGGCGTCAGCCCCAGCATTTT. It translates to CASTASEAGRQPQHF.

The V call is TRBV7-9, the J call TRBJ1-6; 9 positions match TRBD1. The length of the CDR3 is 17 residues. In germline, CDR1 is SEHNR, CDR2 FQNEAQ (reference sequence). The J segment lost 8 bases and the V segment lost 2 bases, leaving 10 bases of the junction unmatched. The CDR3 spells CASSLSLAGTGYSPLHF. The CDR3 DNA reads TGTGCCAGCAGCTTAAGTCTCGCCGGGACAGGGTATTCACCCCTCCACTTT.

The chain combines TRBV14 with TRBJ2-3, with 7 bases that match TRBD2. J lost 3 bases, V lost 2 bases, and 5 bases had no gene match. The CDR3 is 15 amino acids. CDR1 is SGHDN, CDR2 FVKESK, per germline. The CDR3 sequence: CASSQIAGATDTQYF. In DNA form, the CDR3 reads TGTGCCAGCAGCCAAATCGCGGGAGCGACAGATACGCAGTATTTT.

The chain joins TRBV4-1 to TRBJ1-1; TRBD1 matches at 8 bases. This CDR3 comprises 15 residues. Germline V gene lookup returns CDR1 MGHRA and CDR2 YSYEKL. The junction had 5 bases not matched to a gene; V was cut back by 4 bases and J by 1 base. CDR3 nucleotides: TGCGCCAGCAGCCCCCGGACAGGGCGGAACACTGAAGCTTTCTTT. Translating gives CASSPRTGRNTEAFF.

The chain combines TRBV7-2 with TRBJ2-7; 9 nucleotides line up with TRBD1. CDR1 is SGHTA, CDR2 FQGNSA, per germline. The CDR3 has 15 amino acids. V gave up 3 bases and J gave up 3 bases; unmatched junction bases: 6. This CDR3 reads CASSLLQGANYEQYF. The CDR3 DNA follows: TGTGCCAGCAGCTTGCTACAGGGGGCGAACTACGAGCAGTACTTC.

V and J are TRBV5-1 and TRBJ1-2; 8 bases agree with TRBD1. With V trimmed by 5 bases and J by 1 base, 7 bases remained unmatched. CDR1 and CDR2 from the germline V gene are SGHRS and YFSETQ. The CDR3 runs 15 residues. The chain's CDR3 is CASSLGQDFNYGYTF. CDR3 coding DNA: TGCGCCAGCAGTCTGGGACAGGATTTTAACTATGGCTACACCTTC.

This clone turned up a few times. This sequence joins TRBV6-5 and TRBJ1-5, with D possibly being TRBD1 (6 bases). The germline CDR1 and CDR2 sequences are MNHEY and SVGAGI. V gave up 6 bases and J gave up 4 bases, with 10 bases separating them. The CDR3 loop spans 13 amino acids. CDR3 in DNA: TGTGCCAGCAGGGACAGCGAGAATCAGCCCCAGCATTTT. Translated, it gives CASRDSENQPQHF.

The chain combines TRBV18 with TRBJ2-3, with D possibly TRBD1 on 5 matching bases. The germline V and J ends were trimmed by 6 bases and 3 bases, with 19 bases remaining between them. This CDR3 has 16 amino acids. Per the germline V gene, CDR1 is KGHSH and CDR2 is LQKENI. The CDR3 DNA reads TGTGCCAGCTCCCTCCAGCCAGGGATTAGGACAGATACGCAGTATTTT. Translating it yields CASSLQPGIRTDTQYF.

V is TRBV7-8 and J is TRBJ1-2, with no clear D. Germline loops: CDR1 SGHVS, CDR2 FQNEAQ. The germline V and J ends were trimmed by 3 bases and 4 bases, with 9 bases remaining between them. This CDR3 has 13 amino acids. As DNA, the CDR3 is TGTGCCAGCAGCTTCCGGGATCTCTATGGCTACACCTTC. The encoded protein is CASSFRDLYGYTF.

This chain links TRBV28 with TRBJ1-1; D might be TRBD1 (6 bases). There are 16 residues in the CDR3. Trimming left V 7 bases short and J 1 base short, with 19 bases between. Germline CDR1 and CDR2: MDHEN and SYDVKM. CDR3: CASKGYDRRRNTEAFF. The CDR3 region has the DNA TGTGCCAGCAAGGGCTACGACAGGCGGAGGAACACTGAAGCTTTCTTT.

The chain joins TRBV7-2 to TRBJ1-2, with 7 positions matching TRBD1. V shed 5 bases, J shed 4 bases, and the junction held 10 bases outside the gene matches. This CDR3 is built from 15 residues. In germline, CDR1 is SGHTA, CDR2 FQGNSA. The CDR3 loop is CASSGRQGQTYGYTF. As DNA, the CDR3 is TGTGCCAGCAGCGGACGACAGGGACAGACCTATGGCTACACCTTC.

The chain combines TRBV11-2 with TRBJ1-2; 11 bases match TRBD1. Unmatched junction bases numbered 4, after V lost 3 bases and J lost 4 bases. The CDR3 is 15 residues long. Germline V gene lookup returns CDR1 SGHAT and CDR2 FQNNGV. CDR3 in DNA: TGTGCCAGCAGCTTCGGGACAGGGGGGGCCTATGGCTACACCTTC. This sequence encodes CASSFGTGGAYGYTF. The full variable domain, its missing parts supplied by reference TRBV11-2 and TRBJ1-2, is EAGVAQSPRYKIIEKRQSVAFWCNPISGHATLYWYQQILGQGPKLLIQFQNNGVVDDSQLPKDRFSAERLKGVDSTLKIQPAKLEDSAVYLCASSFGTGGAYGYTFGSGTRLTVV.

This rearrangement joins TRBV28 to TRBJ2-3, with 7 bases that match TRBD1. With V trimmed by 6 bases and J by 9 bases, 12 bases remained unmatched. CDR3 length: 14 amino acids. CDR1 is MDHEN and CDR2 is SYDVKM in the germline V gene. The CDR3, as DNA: TGTGCCAGCAGCCCACAGGGGACCGCGAGAACGCAGTATTTT. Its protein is CASSPQGTARTQYF.